Below, 7 T cell receptor beta chains from the same sample are listed, as sequenced in a study of T cell repertoires in cytomegalovirus infection. MiXCR, run by TCRdb on the reads, gives a single entry per CDR3 protein. The data hold a few hundred thousand distinct CDR3 sequences, with roughly 15% observed a single time. The sequenced material came from PBMCs. The receptors here all came from a human donor in good health (CMV status not recorded). Some clones in this sample may be carry-over from other donors' samples.

This chain links TRBV20-1 with TRBJ1-4; a possible D gene is TRBD1 (5 bases). Germline V gene sequence: CDR1 DFQATT, CDR2 SNEGSKA (reference sequence). The V end was cut by 3 bases, the J end by 6 bases, with 11 bases between. The CDR3 spans 13 residues. Here the CDR3 reads CSARKGADEKLFF. The CDR3 DNA sequence: TGCAGTGCTAGGAAAGGGGCAGATGAAAAACTGTTTTTT.

At least ten counts were recorded for this clonotype. The chain joins TRBV9 to TRBJ2-6; no clear D gene. Per the germline V gene, CDR1 is SGDLS and CDR2 is YYNGEE. CDR3 length equals 14 residues. V was cut by 4 bases and J by 0 bases, with 5 bases left in between. For the CDR3, the DNA is TGTGCCAGCAGCTTCAACTCTGGGGCCAACGTCCTGACTTTC. It encodes CASSFNSGANVLTF. The whole variable domain, remainder taken from reference TRBV9 and TRBJ2-6, is DSGVTQTPKHLITATGQRVTLRCSPRSGDLSVYWYQQSLDQGLQFLIQYYNGEERAKGNILERFSAQQFPDLHSELNLSSLELGDSALYFCASSFNSGANVLTFGAGSRLTVL.

The chain combines TRBV7-2 with TRBJ2-1; 9 bases line up with TRBD2. The junction had 9 bases not matched to a gene; V was cut back by 4 bases and J by 8 bases. CDR1 and CDR2 (germline): SGHTA, FQGNSA. The CDR3 loop spans 15 amino acids. CDR3 sequence (DNA): TGTGCCAGCAGCTCCCAGCGGGGGGCGGGGGATGAGCAGTTCTTC. Protein product: CASSSQRGAGDEQFF.

This clonotype was detected only a few times. The chain employs TRBV27 and TRBJ2-3; D remains unclear. V was clipped by 1 base and J by 8 bases, with 4 bases between them. The CDR3 is 11 residues long. From germline, CDR1 is MNHEY and CDR2 SMNVEV (reference sequence). This CDR3 is CASSLFGTQYF. DNA for the CDR3: TGTGCCAGCAGTTTATTTGGTACGCAGTATTTT.

As concerns this clonotype: A much larger clonotype is one base distant, so this may be a read error. The chain uses TRBV11-2 and TRBJ2-5; D perhaps matches TRBD2 (5 bases). Germline V gene sequence: CDR1 SGHAT, CDR2 FQNNGV. There are 20 residues in the CDR3. CDR3 DNA: TGTGCCGGCAGCTTAGGCCGGGATATTATCACATCTGAAGCTCAAGAGACCCAGTACTTC. Its protein is CAGSLGRDIITSEAQETQYF.

This clonotype came up many times. The rearrangement joins TRBV11-2 to TRBJ1-2; D is uncertain. The CDR3 runs 14 residues. Deletions cut 4 bases from V and 5 bases from J, with 14 bases between. CDR1 and CDR2 (germline): SGHAT, FQNNGV. The DNA of the CDR3 is TGTGCCAGCAGCTCGAAGCCCGACCGTTATGGCTACACCTTC. This encodes CASSSKPDRYGYTF. Based on the CDR3 plus reference TRBV11-2 and TRBJ1-2, the full variable domain is EAGVAQSPRYKIIEKRQSVAFWCNPISGHATLYWYQQILGQGPKLLIQFQNNGVVDDSQLPKDRFSAERLKGVDSTLKIQPAKLEDSAVYLCASSSKPDRYGYTFGSGTRLTVV.

Ten or more counts support this clonotype. The rearrangement uses TRBV7-2 and TRBJ1-1; D perhaps matches TRBD1 (6 bases). V was cut by 5 bases and J by 10 bases, with 14 bases left in between. Germline-derived CDR1 and CDR2 are SGHTA and FQGNSA. The CDR3 contains 12 residues. CDR3 nucleotides: TGTGCCAGCAGCCTCCTTACAGGGTTAGCTTTCTTT. Its protein product is CASSLLTGLAFF. Full variable domain (outside the CDR3, taken from reference TRBV7-2 and TRBJ1-1): GAGVSQSPSNKVTEKGKDVELRCDPISGHTALYWYRQSLGQGLEFLIYFQGNSAPDKSGLPSDRFSAERTGGSVSTLTIQRTQQEDSAVYLCASSLLTGLAFFGQGTRLTVV.